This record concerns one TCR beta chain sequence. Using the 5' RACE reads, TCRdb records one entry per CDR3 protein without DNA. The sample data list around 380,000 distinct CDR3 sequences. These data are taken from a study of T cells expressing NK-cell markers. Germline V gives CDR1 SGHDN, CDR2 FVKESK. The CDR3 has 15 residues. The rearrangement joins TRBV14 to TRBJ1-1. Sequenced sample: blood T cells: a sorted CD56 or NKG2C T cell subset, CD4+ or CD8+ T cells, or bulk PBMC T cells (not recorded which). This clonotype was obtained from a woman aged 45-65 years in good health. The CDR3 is CASSQHLGVNTEAFF.